This T cell receptor (beta chain) was sequenced for a study of early T cells in non-severe SARS-CoV-2 infection. Study-wide context: Investigators sequenced bulk RNA drawn from unsorted whole blood, and chains remained unpaired.

V lost 6 bases and J 5 bases, leaving 19 bases between the germline ends. CDR1 MNHNY and CDR2 SVGAGI come from the germline V gene (reference sequence). The CDR3 has 15 residues. TCRdb re-called the 5' RACE reads with MiXCR, one entry per CDR3 protein. The table includes tens of thousands of distinct CDR3 sequences, 8.5% to 12% detected once. The sequence was obtained from an adult who was a healthcare worker with PCR-confirmed SARS-CoV-2 infection or an uninfected control (not recorded which). The chain combines TRBV6-6 with TRBJ1-1; D is perhaps TRBD1 (6 bases). Material: whole blood. For the CDR3, the DNA is TGTGCCAGCAGGGGGACACCGGAGAGGGGTACTGAAGCTTTCTTT. This gives the protein CASRGTPERGTEAFF.